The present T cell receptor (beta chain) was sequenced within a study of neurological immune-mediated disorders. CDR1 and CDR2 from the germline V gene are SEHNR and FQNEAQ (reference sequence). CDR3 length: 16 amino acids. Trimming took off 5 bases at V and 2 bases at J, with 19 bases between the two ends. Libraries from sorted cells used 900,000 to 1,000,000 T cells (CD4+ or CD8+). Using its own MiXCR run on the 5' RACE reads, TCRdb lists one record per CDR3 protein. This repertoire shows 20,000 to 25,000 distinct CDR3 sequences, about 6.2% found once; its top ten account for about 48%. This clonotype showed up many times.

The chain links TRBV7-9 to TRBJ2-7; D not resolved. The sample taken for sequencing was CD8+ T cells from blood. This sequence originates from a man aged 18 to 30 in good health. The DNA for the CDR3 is TGTGCCAGCAGCAACGCGGCTACGCGTCGCACCTACGAGCAGTACTTC. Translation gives CASSNAATRRTYEQYF.